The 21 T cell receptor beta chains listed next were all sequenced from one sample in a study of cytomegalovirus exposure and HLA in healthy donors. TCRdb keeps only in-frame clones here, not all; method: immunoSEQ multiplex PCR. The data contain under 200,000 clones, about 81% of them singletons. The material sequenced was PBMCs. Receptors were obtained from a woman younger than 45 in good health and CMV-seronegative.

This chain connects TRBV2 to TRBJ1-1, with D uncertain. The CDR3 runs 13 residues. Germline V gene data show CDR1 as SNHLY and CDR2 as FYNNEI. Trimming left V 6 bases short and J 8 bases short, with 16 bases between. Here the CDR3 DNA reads TGTGCCAGCAGCCGGACCGCTTCGGGGGAAGCTTTCTTT. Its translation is CASSRTASGEAFF.

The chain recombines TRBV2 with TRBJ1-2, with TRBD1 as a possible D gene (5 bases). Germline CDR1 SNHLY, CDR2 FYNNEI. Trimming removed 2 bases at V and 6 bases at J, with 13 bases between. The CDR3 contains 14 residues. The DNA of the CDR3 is TGTGCCAGCAGTGAATATCAGGGAGGCCATGGCTACACCTTC. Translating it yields CASSEYQGGHGYTF.

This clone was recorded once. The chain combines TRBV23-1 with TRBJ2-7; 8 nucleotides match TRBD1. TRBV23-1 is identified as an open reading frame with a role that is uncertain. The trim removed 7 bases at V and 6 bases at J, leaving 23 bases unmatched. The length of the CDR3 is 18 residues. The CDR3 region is CASKHAFLRAGGFCEQYF. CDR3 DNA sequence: TGCGCCAGCAAGCATGCCTTCCTCCGGGCAGGGGGCTTCTGCGAGCAGTACTTC.

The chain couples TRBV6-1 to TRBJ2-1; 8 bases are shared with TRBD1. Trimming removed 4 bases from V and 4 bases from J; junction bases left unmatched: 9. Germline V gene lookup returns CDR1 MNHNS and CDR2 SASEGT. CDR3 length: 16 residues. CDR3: CASSGLTGDLYNEQFF. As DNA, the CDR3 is TGTGCCAGCAGTGGACTGACAGGGGATTTGTACAATGAGCAGTTCTTC.

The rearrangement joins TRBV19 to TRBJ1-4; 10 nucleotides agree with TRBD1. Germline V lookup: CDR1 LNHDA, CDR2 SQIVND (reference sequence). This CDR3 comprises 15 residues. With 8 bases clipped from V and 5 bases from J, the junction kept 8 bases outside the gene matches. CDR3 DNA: TGTGCCAGTTATTGGGGGGGACAGGGGAATGAAAAACTGTTTTTT. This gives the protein CASYWGGQGNEKLFF.

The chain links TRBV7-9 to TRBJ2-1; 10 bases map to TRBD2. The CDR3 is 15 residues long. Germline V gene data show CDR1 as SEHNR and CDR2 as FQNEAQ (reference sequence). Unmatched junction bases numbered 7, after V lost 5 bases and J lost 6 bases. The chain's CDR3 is CASSISGGIINEQFF. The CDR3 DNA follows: TGTGCCAGCAGCATTAGCGGGGGGATCATCAATGAGCAGTTCTTC.

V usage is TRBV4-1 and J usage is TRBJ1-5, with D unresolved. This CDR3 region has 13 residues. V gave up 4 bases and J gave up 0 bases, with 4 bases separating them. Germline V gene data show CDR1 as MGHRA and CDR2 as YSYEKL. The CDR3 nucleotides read TGCGCCAGCAGCCCCTCTAGCAATCAGCCCCAGCATTTT. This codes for CASSPSSNQPQHF.

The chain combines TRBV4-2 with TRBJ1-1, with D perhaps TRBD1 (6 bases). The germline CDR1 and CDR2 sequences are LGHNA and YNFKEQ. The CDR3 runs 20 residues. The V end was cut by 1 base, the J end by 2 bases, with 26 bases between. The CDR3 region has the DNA TGTGCCAGCAGCCAAGGAGGCCTATCTTATGGACAGCGAAAAAACACTGAAGCTTTCTTT. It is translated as CASSQGGLSYGQRKNTEAFF.

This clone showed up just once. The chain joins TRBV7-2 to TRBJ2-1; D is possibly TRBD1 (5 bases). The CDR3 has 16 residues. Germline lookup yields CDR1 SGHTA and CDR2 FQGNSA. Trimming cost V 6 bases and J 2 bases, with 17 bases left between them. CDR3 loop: CASSLSGAMAYNEQFF. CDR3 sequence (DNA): TGTGCCAGCAGTTTGAGTGGGGCCATGGCCTACAATGAGCAGTTCTTC.

Here the CDR3 reads CASSFRRGESSPLHF. DNA for the CDR3: TGTGCCAGCAGTTTTCGAAGGGGCGAAAGTTCACCCCTCCACTTT. V and J are TRBV27 and TRBJ1-6; a possible D gene is TRBD1 (5 bases). Germline CDR1 MNHEY, CDR2 SMNVEV (reference sequence). V was trimmed by 3 bases and J by 9 bases, leaving 15 bases between them. The CDR3 extends over 15 amino acids.

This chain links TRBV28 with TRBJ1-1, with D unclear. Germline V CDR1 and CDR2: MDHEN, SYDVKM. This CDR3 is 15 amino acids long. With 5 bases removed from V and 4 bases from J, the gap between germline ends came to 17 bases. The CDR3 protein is CASSPDPREITEAFF. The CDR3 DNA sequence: TGTGCCAGCAGTCCAGACCCGAGGGAGATCACTGAAGCTTTCTTT.

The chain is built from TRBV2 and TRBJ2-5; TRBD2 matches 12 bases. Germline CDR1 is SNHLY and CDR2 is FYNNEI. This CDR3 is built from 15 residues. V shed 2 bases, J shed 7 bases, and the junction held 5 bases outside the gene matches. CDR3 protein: CASSELAGGPGTQYF. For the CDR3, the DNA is TGTGCCAGCAGTGAACTAGCGGGAGGGCCCGGGACCCAGTACTTC.

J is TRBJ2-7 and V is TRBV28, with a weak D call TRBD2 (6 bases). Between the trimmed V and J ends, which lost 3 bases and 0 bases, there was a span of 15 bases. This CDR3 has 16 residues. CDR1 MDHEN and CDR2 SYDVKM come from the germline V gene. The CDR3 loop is CASSFHLATLSYEQYF. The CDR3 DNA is TGTGCCAGCAGTTTCCACCTAGCGACACTCTCCTACGAGCAGTACTTC.

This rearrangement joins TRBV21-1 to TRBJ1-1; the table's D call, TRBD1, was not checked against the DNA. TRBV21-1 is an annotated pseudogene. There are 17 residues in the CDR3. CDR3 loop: CASSTSLRTEKNTEAFF. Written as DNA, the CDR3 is TGTGCCAGCAGCACATCTTTGAGGACAGAGAAGAACACTGAAGCTTTCTTT.

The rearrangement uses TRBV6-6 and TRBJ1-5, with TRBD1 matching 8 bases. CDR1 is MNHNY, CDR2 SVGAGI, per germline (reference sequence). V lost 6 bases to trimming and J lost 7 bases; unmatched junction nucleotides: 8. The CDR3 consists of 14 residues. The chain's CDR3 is CASSNDRGPQPQHF. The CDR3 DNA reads TGTGCCAGCAGCAACGACAGGGGTCCCCAGCCCCAGCATTTT.

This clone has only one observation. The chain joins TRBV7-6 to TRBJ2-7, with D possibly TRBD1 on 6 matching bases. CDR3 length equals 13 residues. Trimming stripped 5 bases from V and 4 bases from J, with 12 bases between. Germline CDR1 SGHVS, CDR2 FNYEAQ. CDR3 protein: CASSADRLYEQYF. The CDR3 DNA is TGTGCCAGCAGCGCTGACAGGTTGTACGAGCAGTACTTC.

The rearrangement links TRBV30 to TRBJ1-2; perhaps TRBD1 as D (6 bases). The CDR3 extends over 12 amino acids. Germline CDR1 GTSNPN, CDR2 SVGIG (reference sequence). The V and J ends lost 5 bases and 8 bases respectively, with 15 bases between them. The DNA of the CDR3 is TGTGCCTGGCGGGAGGGGGGGATCGGCTACACCTTC. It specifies CAWREGGIGYTF. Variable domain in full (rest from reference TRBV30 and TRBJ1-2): SQTIHQWPATLVQPVGSPLSLECTVEGTSNPNLYWYRQAAGRGLQLLFYSVGIGQISSEVPQNLSASRPQDRQFILSSKKLLLSDSGFYLCAWREGGIGYTFGSGTRLTVV.

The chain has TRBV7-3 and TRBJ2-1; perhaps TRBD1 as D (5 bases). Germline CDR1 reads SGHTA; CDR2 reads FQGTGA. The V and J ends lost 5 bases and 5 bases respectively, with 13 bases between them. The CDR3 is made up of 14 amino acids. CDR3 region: CASSQKAGNNEQFF. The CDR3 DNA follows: TGTGCCAGCAGCCAAAAAGCAGGGAACAATGAGCAGTTCTTC.

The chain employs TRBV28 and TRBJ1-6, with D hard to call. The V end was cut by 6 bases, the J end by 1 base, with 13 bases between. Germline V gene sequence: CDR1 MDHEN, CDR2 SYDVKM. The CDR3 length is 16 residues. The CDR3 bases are TGTGCCAGCAGCTACCCGGGTAGTTCCTATAATTCACCCCTCCACTTT. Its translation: CASSYPGSSYNSPLHF. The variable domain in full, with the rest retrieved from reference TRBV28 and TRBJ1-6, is DVKVTQSSRYLVKRTGEKVFLECVQDMDHENMFWYRQDPGLGLRLIYFSYDVKMKEKGDIPEGYSVSREKKERFSLILESASTNQTSMYLCASSYPGSSYNSPLHFGNGTRLTVT.

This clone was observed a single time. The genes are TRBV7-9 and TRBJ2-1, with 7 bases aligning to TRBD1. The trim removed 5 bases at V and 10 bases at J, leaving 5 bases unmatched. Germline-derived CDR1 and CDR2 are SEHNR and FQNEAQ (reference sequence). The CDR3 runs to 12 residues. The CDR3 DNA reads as TGTGCCAGCAGCCCACAGGGGAACGAGCAGTTCTTC. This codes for CASSPQGNEQFF.

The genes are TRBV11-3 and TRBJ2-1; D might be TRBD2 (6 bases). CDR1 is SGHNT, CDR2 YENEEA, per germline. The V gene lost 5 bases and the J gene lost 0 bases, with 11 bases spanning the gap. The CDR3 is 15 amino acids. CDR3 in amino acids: CASSPGSSSYNEQFF. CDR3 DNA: TGTGCCAGCAGCCCCGGGAGTAGCTCCTACAATGAGCAGTTCTTC.